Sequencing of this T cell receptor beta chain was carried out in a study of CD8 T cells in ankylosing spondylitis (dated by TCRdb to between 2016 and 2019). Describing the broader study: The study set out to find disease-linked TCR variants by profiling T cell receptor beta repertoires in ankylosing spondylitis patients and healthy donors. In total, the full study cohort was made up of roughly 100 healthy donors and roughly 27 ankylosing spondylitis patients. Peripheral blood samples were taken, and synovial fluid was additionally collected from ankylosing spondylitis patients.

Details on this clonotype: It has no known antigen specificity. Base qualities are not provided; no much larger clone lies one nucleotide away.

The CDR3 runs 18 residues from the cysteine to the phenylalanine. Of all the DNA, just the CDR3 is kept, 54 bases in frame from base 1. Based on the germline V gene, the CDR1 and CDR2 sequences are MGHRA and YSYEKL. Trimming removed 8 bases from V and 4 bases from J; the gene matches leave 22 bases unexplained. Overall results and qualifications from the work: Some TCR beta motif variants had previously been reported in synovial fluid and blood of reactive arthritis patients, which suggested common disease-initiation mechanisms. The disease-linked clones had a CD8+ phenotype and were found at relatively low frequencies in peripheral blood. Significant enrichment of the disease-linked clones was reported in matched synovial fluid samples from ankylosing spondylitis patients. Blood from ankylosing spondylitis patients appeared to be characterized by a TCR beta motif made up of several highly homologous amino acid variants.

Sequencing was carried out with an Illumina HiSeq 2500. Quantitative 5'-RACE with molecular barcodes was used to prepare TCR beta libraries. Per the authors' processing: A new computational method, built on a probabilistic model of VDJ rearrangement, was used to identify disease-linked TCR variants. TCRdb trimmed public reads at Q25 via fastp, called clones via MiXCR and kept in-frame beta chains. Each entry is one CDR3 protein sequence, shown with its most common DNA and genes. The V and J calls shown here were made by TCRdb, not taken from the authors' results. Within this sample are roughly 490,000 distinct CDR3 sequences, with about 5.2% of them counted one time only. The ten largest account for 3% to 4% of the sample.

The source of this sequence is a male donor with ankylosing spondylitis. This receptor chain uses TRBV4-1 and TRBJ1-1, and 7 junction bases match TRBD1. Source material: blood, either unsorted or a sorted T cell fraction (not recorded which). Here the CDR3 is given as CASRKPIDEIRGPTEAFF. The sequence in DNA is TGCGCCAGCCGTAAGCCAATCGACGAAATTAGGGGGCCCACTGAAGCTTTCTTT.